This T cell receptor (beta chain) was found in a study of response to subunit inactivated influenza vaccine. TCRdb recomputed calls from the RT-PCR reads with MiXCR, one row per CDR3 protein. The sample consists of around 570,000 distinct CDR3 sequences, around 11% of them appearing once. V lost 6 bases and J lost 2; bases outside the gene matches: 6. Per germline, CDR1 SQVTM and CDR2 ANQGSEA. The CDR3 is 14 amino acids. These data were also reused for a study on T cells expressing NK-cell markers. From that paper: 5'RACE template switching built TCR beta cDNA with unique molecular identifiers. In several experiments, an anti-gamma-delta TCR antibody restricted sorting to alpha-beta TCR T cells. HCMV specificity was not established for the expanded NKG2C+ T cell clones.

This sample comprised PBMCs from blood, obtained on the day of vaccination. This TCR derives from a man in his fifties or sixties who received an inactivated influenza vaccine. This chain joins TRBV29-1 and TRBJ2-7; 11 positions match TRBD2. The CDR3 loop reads CSVWTSGRPYEQYF. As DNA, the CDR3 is TGCAGCGTGTGGACTAGCGGGCGTCCCTACGAGCAGTACTTC.